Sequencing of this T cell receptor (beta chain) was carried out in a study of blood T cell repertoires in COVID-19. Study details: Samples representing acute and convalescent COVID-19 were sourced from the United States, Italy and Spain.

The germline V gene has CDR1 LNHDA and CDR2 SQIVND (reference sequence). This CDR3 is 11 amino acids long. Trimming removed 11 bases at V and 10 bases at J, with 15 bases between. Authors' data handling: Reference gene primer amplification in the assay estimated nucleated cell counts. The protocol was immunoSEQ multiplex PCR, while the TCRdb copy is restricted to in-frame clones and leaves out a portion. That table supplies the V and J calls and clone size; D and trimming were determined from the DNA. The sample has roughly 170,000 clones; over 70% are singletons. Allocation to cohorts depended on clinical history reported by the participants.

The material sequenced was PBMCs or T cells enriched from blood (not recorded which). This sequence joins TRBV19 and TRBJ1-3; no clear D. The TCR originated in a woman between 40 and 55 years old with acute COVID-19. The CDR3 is CASHQGRTIYF. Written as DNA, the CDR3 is TGTGCCTCCCATCAAGGGAGGACCATATATTTT.